This TCR beta chain was sequenced in a study of T cell responses to AZD1222 COVID-19 vaccine. Study-wide results and limits: Only after the peak T cell response were repertoires sampled.

From germline, CDR1 is MNHEY and CDR2 SVGEGT. Trimming left V 4 bases short and J 3 bases short, with 7 bases between. The CDR3 consists of 13 residues. Some clones are missing from TCRdb's copy, which holds only in-frame ones; the method was immunoSEQ multiplex PCR. The repertoire has fewer than 200,000 clones, 85% to 95% of them found once; the top ten carry roughly a tenth. This clone was detected only a few times. The antigen is unknown. The specimen comprised peripheral blood, sampled on day 0 of AZD1222 vaccination. The V and J genes are TRBV6-2 or TRBV6-3 and TRBJ2-1, with D possibly matching TRBD1 (5 bases). The TCR comes from an adult in good health. This CDR3 reads CASSWTYYNEQFF. The CDR3 nucleotides read TGTGCCAGCAGTTGGACATACTACAATGAGCAGTTCTTC.